The TCR beta chain described here comes from a study of CD4+ T cells in melanoma. Profiled with immunoSEQ multiplex PCR; TCRdb holds only in-frame clones, not every one. The data show roughly 110,000 clones, with 92% seen just once and 3.3% held by the top ten. With regard to this clone: No antigen is known for it.

Germline loops: CDR1 SGHTA, CDR2 FQGNSA. V dropped 5 bases and J dropped 3 bases, with 10 bases sitting between them. This CDR3 spans 13 amino acids. Whole-study findings and limits: A reported correlation linked neoantigen-specific CD4+ T cells to CD8+, macrophage and B cell function. Neoantigen-specific CD4+ T cells in melanoma reportedly had diverse differentiation states.

This sequence was found in a human donor with melanoma. Sequenced input: peripheral blood. This chain joins TRBV7-2 and TRBJ1-2; the D gene is possibly TRBD1 (6 bases). This CDR3 is CASSHRADYGYTF. In DNA form, the CDR3 reads TGTGCCAGCAGCCACAGGGCGGACTATGGCTACACCTTC. Looking up the rest from reference TRBV7-2 and TRBJ1-2 gives the full variable domain: GAGVSQSPSNKVTEKGKDVELRCDPISGHTALYWYRQSLGQGLEFLIYFQGNSAPDKSGLPSDRFSAERTGGSVSTLTIQRTQQEDSAVYLCASSHRADYGYTFGSGTRLTVV.